The 19 T cell receptor beta chains listed next were all sequenced from one sample in a study of blood T cell repertoires in COVID-19. The protocol was immunoSEQ multiplex PCR, while the TCRdb copy is restricted to in-frame clones and leaves out a portion. The data hold about 36,000 clones, with around 80% observed a single time. The sequencing input was peripheral blood. The receptors stem from a man aged 60 to 75 with acute or convalescent COVID-19.

The chain joins TRBV7-2 to TRBJ2-3; TRBD2 might be the D (7 bases). Germline V gene sequence: CDR1 SGHTA, CDR2 FQGNSA. There are 16 residues in the CDR3. Between the trimmed V and J ends, which lost 5 bases and 1 base, there was a span of 16 bases. CDR3 sequence: CASSLRGAKGTDTQYF. For the CDR3, the DNA is TGTGCCAGCAGCCTACGGGGGGCTAAAGGCACAGATACGCAGTATTTT.

This chain joins TRBV6-1 and TRBJ2-1; 7 positions match TRBD2. Trimming at V came to 5 bases and at J to 9 bases, leaving 10 bases not matched to a gene. Germline values: CDR1 MNHNS, CDR2 SASEGT. The CDR3 totals 14 residues. The CDR3 nucleotides are TGTGCCAGCAGTCACCTGGGGGGGAGTGGTGAGCAGTTCTTC. It encodes CASSHLGGSGEQFF.

This clone was detected a few times. V usage is TRBV2 and J usage is TRBJ2-5, with a tentative D call TRBD1 (8 bases). Germline CDR1 reads SNHLY; CDR2 reads FYNNEI. The V gene lost 6 bases and the J gene lost 4 bases, with 15 bases spanning the gap. The CDR3 spans 14 residues. CDR3 coding DNA: TGTGCCAGCAGCTTGGACAGGGAGGGAGAGACCCAGTACTTC. This translates into CASSLDREGETQYF.

CDR3 amino acids: CASNSFGGNQETQYF. Here the CDR3 DNA reads TGTGCCAGCAACTCTTTTGGGGGGAACCAAGAGACCCAGTACTTC. This chain connects TRBV7-2 to TRBJ2-5; TRBD2 might be the D (6 bases). CDR1 and CDR2 (germline): SGHTA, FQGNSA. Trimming pared 7 bases from V and 0 bases from J, leaving 15 bases between. The CDR3 is made up of 15 amino acids.

The chain couples TRBV7-8 to TRBJ2-2, with TRBD1 matching over 10 bases. The CDR3 extends over 20 amino acids. The ends lost 4 bases at V and 2 bases at J; junction bases unmatched: 16. CDR1 and CDR2 from the germline V gene are SGHVS and FQNEAQ. CDR3 DNA sequence: TGTGCCAGCAGCTCCCGCCCGACAGGGGGCGCGGGTGGAAACACCGGGGAGCTGTTTTTT. Protein sequence: CASSSRPTGGAGGNTGELFF.

This clone came up a few times. The rearrangement links TRBV11-2 to TRBJ2-3; 9 nucleotides agree with TRBD2. The CDR3 length is 16 residues. V shed 1 base and J 8 bases; nucleotides not matched to a gene: 10. Germline values: CDR1 SGHAT, CDR2 FQNNGV. The CDR3 here is CASSLGLAGEVGTQYF. CDR3 in DNA: TGTGCCAGCAGCTTAGGGTTAGCGGGAGAAGTGGGTACGCAGTATTTT.

The CDR3 here is CASSLGQLQPQHF. The DNA of the CDR3 is TGTGCCAGCAGCTTGGGACAGCTCCAGCCCCAGCATTTT. The rearrangement uses TRBV5-8 and TRBJ1-5; maybe TRBD1 (5 bases). Germline-derived CDR1 and CDR2 are SGHTS and YDEGEE. The germline V and J ends were trimmed by 0 bases and 7 bases, with 8 bases remaining between them. The CDR3 is made up of 13 amino acids.

The rearrangement links TRBV12-3 or TRBV12-4 to TRBJ1-1; D not certain. V shed 6 bases and J shed 5 bases, with 10 bases lying between them. The CDR3 totals 12 residues. CDR3 sequence: CASRGVGTEAFF. For the CDR3, the DNA is TGTGCCAGCAGGGGAGTTGGGACTGAAGCTTTCTTT.

The chain joins TRBV11-3 to TRBJ1-5, with D uncertain. V gave up 5 bases and J gave up 2 bases, with 4 bases separating them. This CDR3 has 12 amino acids. Germline values: CDR1 SGHNT, CDR2 YENEEA. The CDR3 loop reads CASSLGNQPQHF. The DNA for the CDR3 is TGTGCCAGCAGCCTTGGCAATCAGCCCCAGCATTTT. Drawing the rest from reference TRBV11-3 and TRBJ1-5, the complete variable domain is EAGVVQSPRYKIIEKKQPVAFWCNPISGHNTLYWYLQNLGQGPELLIRYENEEAVDDSQLPKDRFSAERLKGVDSTLKIQPAELGDSAVYLCASSLGNQPQHFGDGTRLSIL.

This clone was observed many times. The chain links TRBV2 to TRBJ2-1; 7 bases match TRBD2. This CDR3 spans 19 amino acids. Germline CDR1 and CDR2: SNHLY and FYNNEI. J gave up 8 bases and V 8 bases, and 27 bases lay outside the gene matches. CDR3 loop: CASYTSELGGRTMEYEQFF. CDR3 DNA sequence: TGTGCCAGCTATACCTCAGAACTTGGCGGGAGAACAATGGAATATGAGCAGTTCTTC.

This clone was counted ten times or more. V and J are TRBV6-2 or TRBV6-3 and TRBJ2-7, with 12 bases matching TRBD2. From germline, CDR1 is MNHEY and CDR2 SVGEGT. The CDR3 consists of 18 residues. V was pared by 2 bases and J by 6 bases, with 14 bases of the junction left unmatched. CDR3 region: CASSYPASGRAVLFEQYF. The DNA of the CDR3 is TGTGCCAGCAGTTACCCGGCTAGCGGGAGGGCCGTACTCTTCGAGCAGTACTTC.

This sequence joins TRBV28 and TRBJ1-2; D unclear. This CDR3 is built from 19 residues. V was trimmed by 3 bases and J by 0 bases, leaving 23 bases between them. CDR1 is MDHEN and CDR2 is SYDVKM in the germline V gene. CDR3 in DNA: TGTGCCAGCAGTTTCCCCGTTGGGCACCAAGTGTCTTCTAACTATGGCTACACCTTC. Encoded protein: CASSFPVGHQVSSNYGYTF.

The rearrangement joins TRBV6-1 to TRBJ2-5, with 8 positions matching TRBD1. The germline V gene encodes CDR1 MNHNS and CDR2 SASEGT. The CDR3 has 16 amino acids. Unmatched junction bases numbered 10, after V lost 2 bases and J lost 5 bases. CDR3 DNA sequence: TGTGCCAGCAGTGAATGGAGGACAGGGTCCCACGAGACCCAGTACTTC. Protein sequence: CASSEWRTGSHETQYF.

The chain joins TRBV19 to TRBJ1-2; the match to TRBD1 covers 9 bases. There are 12 residues in the CDR3. CDR1 is LNHDA and CDR2 is SQIVND in the germline V gene (reference sequence). The junction had 6 bases not matched to a gene; V was cut back by 8 bases and J by 8 bases. CDR3 coding DNA: TGTGCCAGTTCCGGGACAGGGCGCGGCTACACCTTC. This codes for CASSGTGRGYTF. The full variable domain, rest sourced from reference TRBV19 and TRBJ1-2, is DGGITQSPKYLFRKEGQNVTLSCEQNLNHDAMYWYRQDPGQGLRLIYYSQIVNDFQKGDIAEGYSVSREKKESFPLTVTSAQKNPTAFYLCASSGTGRGYTFGSGTRLTVV.

This rearrangement joins TRBV7-2 to TRBJ1-3, with D perhaps matching TRBD1 (6 bases). This CDR3 region has 16 residues. Germline lookup yields CDR1 SGHTA and CDR2 FQGNSA. Trimming took off 4 bases at V and 0 bases at J, with 13 bases between the two ends. The CDR3 region is CASSSWGQASGNTIYF. As DNA, the CDR3 is TGTGCCAGCAGCTCTTGGGGACAAGCCTCTGGAAACACCATATATTTT.

V is TRBV7-9 and J is TRBJ2-5; 8 bases align to TRBD1. V lost 4 bases, J lost 4 bases, and 8 bases stayed unmatched. Germline V CDR1 and CDR2: SEHNR, FQNEAQ (reference sequence). The CDR3 sequence is 15 residues long. This CDR3 reads CASSSRTGLRETQYF. DNA for the CDR3: TGTGCCAGCAGCTCCCGGACAGGGCTGAGAGAGACCCAGTACTTC.

The chain carries TRBV19 and TRBJ2-3, with 9 bases aligning to TRBD1. The trim removed 6 bases at V and 2 bases at J, leaving 3 bases unmatched. Germline values: CDR1 LNHDA, CDR2 SQIVND (reference sequence). The CDR3 runs 14 residues. CDR3 in amino acids: CASRDRGTTDTQYF. CDR3 nucleotides: TGTGCCAGTAGGGACAGGGGTACCACAGATACGCAGTATTTT.

This clone has more than one count but fewer than ten. The DNA for the CDR3 is TGTGCCAGCTCACCACTACAGGGGCCATCTAGCACAGATACGCAGTATTTT. This sequence encodes CASSPLQGPSSTDTQYF. The chain joins TRBV18 to TRBJ2-3; TRBD1 agrees at 7 bases. Germline V gene data show CDR1 as KGHSH and CDR2 as LQKENI. V lost 1 base and J lost 0; bases outside the gene matches: 7. This CDR3 comprises 17 residues.

The chain links TRBV24-1 to TRBJ2-1; TRBD2 matches 7 bases. Germline trimming cut 7 bases from V and 8 bases from J; bases unmatched to any gene: 7. This CDR3 spans 13 amino acids. CDR1 and CDR2 (germline): KGHDR, SFDVKD. In DNA form, the CDR3 reads TGTGCCACCAGCGGACTAGTCGGCGATGAGCAGTTCTTC. Translation: CATSGLVGDEQFF.